This TCR beta chain was retrieved from a study of patients and donors after allogeneic stem cell transplantation. This clonotype was counted a few times. TCRdb redid the calling of the RT-PCR reads with MiXCR, one entry per CDR3 protein. Of about 200,000 distinct CDR3 sequences in the sample, around two fifths were seen once. This receptor was identified in a human donor who was either an allogeneic HSCT recipient or a stem cell or donor lymphocyte infusion donor (not recorded which). It is not recorded whose cells these are; they may come from a transplant donor. Sequences were obtained from blood, either unsorted or a sorted T cell fraction (not recorded which).

CDR3 region: CSVGDRAESGYTF. CDR3 sequence (DNA): TGCAGCGTGGGGGACAGGGCGGAAAGTGGCTACACCTTC. The chain employs TRBV29-1 and TRBJ1-2; TRBD1 aligns across 9 bases. V dropped 6 bases and J dropped 7; count of bases not matched to a gene: 9. In germline, CDR1 is SQVTM, CDR2 ANQGSEA. The CDR3 length is 13 residues.